Sequencing of this TCR beta chain was carried out in a study of T cell repertoires in cytomegalovirus infection. Study as a whole: Carrying CMV and the relevant HLA type showed in public TCR beta signatures.

This CDR3 region has 21 residues. Between the trimmed V and J ends, which lost 4 bases and 0 bases, there was a span of 28 bases. Per the germline V gene, CDR1 is SEHNR and CDR2 is FQNEAQ (reference sequence). Overall study results and limits: The cumulative frequency of public TCR beta families distinguished individuals who carried CMV together with the relevant HLA. The ex vivo response showed dominance by HLA-C-restricted CMV-specific TCR beta clonotypes.

TCRdb re-called the reads with MiXCR, one entry per CDR3 protein. This sample has some 300,000 distinct CDR3 sequences, with 9.6% found just once. At least ten counts were recorded for this clonotype. What it recognizes is unknown. Sequencing was performed on PBMCs. The genes are TRBV7-9 and TRBJ1-3; D is perhaps TRBD1 (5 bases). The clonotype comes from a human donor in good health (CMV status not recorded). Some clones in this sample may be carry-over from other donors' samples. CDR3 in DNA: TGTGCCAGCAGCTCTTGGGCCCGGGACCGAAGAACCCCGTTCTCTGGAAACACCATATATTTT. This codes for CASSSWARDRRTPFSGNTIYF.